One sample yielded the 23 T cell receptor beta chains listed below, sequenced in a study of blood T cell repertoires in COVID-19. Sequencing was performed with immunoSEQ multiplex PCR; in TCRdb, only in-frame clones are kept and a portion is missing. The sample includes hundreds of thousands of clones, 65% to 90% of them seen just once. Sequencing was done on a sample of PBMCs or T cells enriched from blood (not recorded which). The receptors shown here come from a woman aged 50 to 60 with acute COVID-19.

This clone appeared a few times. The chain employs TRBV12-3 or TRBV12-4 and TRBJ1-1; the D gene is possibly TRBD1 (5 bases). The CDR3 is 12 amino acids. Trimming removed 5 bases from V and 7 bases from J, with 11 bases in between. The DNA for the CDR3 is TGTGCCAGCAGTCTTAGACAGCTTGAAGCTTTCTTT. It translates to CASSLRQLEAFF.

The V gene is TRBV10-3, the J gene TRBJ1-6, with TRBD1 identical over 9 bases. The CDR3 has 14 residues. Trimming at V came to 6 bases and at J to 10 bases, leaving 7 bases not matched to a gene. Germline CDR1 reads ENHRY; CDR2 reads SYGVKD. CDR3 residues: CAISPRDRASPLHF. The DNA of the CDR3 is TGTGCCATCAGCCCCCGGGACAGGGCGTCACCCCTCCACTTT.

This clone was recorded a few times. The sample carries other DNA sequences with the same CDR3. The rearrangement links TRBV12-3 or TRBV12-4 to TRBJ1-2; D is possibly TRBD1 (5 bases). This CDR3 contains 13 residues. Trimming cost V 1 base and J 2 bases, with 5 bases left between them. CDR3 amino acids: CASSLDRNYGYTF. Here the CDR3 DNA reads TGTGCCAGCAGTTTAGACAGGAACTATGGCTACACCTTC.

V is TRBV2 and J is TRBJ1-1, with D possibly matching TRBD1 (6 bases). There are 13 residues in the CDR3. V lost 11 bases to trimming and J lost 3 bases, with 16 bases between them. Per the germline V gene, CDR1 is SNHLY and CDR2 is FYNNEI. The CDR3 sequence is CAGRGGRHTEAFF. The CDR3 DNA reads TGTGCCGGACGCGGGGGGCGGCACACTGAAGCTTTCTTT.

This clone is a singleton in its sample. This chain connects TRBV10-3 to TRBJ2-6, with D maybe TRBD1 (6 bases). Trimming removed 0 bases from V and 1 base from J, with 7 bases in between. The CDR3 runs to 16 residues. Germline CDR1 and CDR2: ENHRY and SYGVKD. This chain's CDR3 is CAISESTGSGANVLTF. The DNA for the CDR3 is TGTGCCATCAGTGAGTCGACAGGATCTGGGGCCAACGTCCTGACTTTC.

The J gene is TRBJ2-3, the V gene TRBV27, with 9 bases that match TRBD2. V gave up 4 bases and J gave up 2 bases; unmatched junction bases: 1. This CDR3 comprises 14 residues. The V gene's germline CDR1 is MNHEY and CDR2 SMNVEV (reference sequence). CDR3: CASSSSGVTDTQYF. The CDR3 nucleotides read TGTGCCAGCAGTTCTAGCGGGGTCACAGATACGCAGTATTTT.

The V call is TRBV7-2, the J call TRBJ2-1, with a possible D match to TRBD2 (5 bases). V lost 1 base to trimming and J lost 0 bases, with 7 bases between them. The CDR3 totals 15 residues. Germline V CDR1 and CDR2: SGHTA, FQGNSA. The CDR3 sequence is CASSLGDYSYNEQFF. The CDR3 DNA reads TGTGCCAGCAGCTTAGGAGACTACTCCTACAATGAGCAGTTCTTC.

The chain joins TRBV2 to TRBJ1-4; 9 bases are shared with TRBD1. After removal of 3 bases from V and 8 bases from J, the junction contained 7 bases not matched to a gene. The length of the CDR3 is 15 residues. CDR1 SNHLY and CDR2 FYNNEI come from the germline V gene. CDR3 sequence (DNA): TGTGCCAGCAGTGATCTTACGACAGGGGGAGAAAAACTGTTTTTT. Residues: CASSDLTTGGEKLFF.

V and J are TRBV21-1 and TRBJ1-1; the listed D gene, TRBD1, was not tested against the DNA. TRBV21-1 is given as a pseudogene. CDR3 length equals 14 residues. CDR3 in amino acids: CASSRGRKTTEAFF. DNA of the CDR3: TGTGCCAGCAGCAGGGGCAGAAAGACCACTGAAGCTTTCTTT.

The rearrangement joins TRBV5-1 to TRBJ2-1; TRBD2 matches 14 bases. The germline gives CDR1 SGHRS, CDR2 YFSETQ. V was pared by 4 bases and J by 6 bases, with 9 bases of the junction left unmatched. This CDR3 has 17 amino acids. The CDR3 protein is CASSPRTSGGSGNEQFF. As DNA, the CDR3 is TGCGCCAGCAGCCCTCGGACTAGCGGGGGGTCAGGCAATGAGCAGTTCTTC.

This sequence joins TRBV5-4 and TRBJ2-7; D is ambiguous. The CDR3 is 13 residues long. The V gene lost 2 bases and the J gene lost 3 bases, with 9 bases spanning the gap. The germline CDR1 and CDR2 sequences are SGHNT and YYREEE (reference sequence). The CDR3 here is CASSLGGVYEQYF. The CDR3 coding sequence is TGTGCCAGCAGCTTAGGCGGCGTCTACGAGCAGTACTTC.

This clone was detected once. CDR3 residues: CASSILTSGGIGTDTQYF. DNA of the CDR3: TGTGCCAGTAGTATTTTGACTAGCGGGGGGATCGGCACAGATACGCAGTATTTT. V is TRBV19 and J is TRBJ2-3, with 13 bases aligning to TRBD2. J was trimmed by 1 base and V by 3 bases; bases with no gene match: 7. Germline V gene data show CDR1 as LNHDA and CDR2 as SQIVND (reference sequence). The CDR3 totals 18 residues.

V and J are TRBV3-1 (or the pseudogene TRBV3-2) and TRBJ1-1; TRBD1 matches at 8 bases. Germline V gene sequence: CDR1 LGHDT, CDR2 YNNKEL (reference sequence). With V trimmed by 7 bases and J by 10 bases, 8 bases remained unmatched. The CDR3 has 12 amino acids. CDR3: CASNGQGEGAFF. The DNA for the CDR3 is TGTGCCAGCAACGGACAGGGAGAAGGAGCTTTCTTT.

V is TRBV7-2 and J is TRBJ1-3; maybe TRBD1 (6 bases). Germline values: CDR1 SGHTA, CDR2 FQGNSA. Trimming pared 1 base from V and 0 bases from J, leaving 10 bases between. This CDR3 region has 16 residues. CDR3 sequence reads: CASSLEGVPSGNTIYF. The CDR3 region has the DNA TGTGCCAGCAGCTTAGAGGGGGTTCCCTCTGGAAACACCATATATTTT.

V is TRBV19 and J is TRBJ2-2; no clear D gene. V was trimmed by 7 bases and J by 0 bases, leaving 9 bases between them. The CDR3 is made up of 14 amino acids. The germline V gene encodes CDR1 LNHDA and CDR2 SQIVND (reference sequence). CDR3 DNA sequence: TGTGCCAGTACCCTAAGCCCGAACACCGGGGAGCTGTTTTTT. It encodes CASTLSPNTGELFF.

V and J are TRBV10-2 and TRBJ1-1; a weak D match, TRBD1 (6 bases). CDR1 and CDR2 (germline): WSHSY, SAAADI. Trimming cost V 2 bases and J 2 bases, with 15 bases left between them. This CDR3 comprises 16 residues. The CDR3 DNA sequence: TGCGCCAGCAGTGAGGTTGGGGGCGTCCCTAACACTGAAGCTTTCTTT. Amino acids: CASSEVGGVPNTEAFF.

CDR3 residues: CASSWGGANTEAFF. The CDR3 DNA follows: TGCGCCAGCAGCTGGGGGGGAGCTAACACTGAAGCTTTCTTT. The chain has TRBV5-1 and TRBJ1-1; D perhaps matches TRBD1 (5 bases). The CDR3 is 14 amino acids. CDR1 SGHRS and CDR2 YFSETQ come from the germline V gene. The V end lost 3 bases, the J end lost 2 bases, and 11 bases lay between the germline ends. Combining the CDR3 with reference TRBV5-1 and TRBJ1-1 gives the whole variable domain KAGVTQTPRYLIKTRGQQVTLSCSPISGHRSVSWYQQTPGQGLQFLFEYFSETQRNKGNFPGRFSGRQFSNSRSEMNVSTLELGDSALYLCASSWGGANTEAFFGQGTRLTVV.

The V and J genes are TRBV5-1 and TRBJ2-6, with TRBD1 matching over 9 bases. The CDR3 extends over 16 amino acids. Germline V gene data show CDR1 as SGHRS and CDR2 as YFSETQ. Trimming at V came to 2 bases and at J to 2 bases, leaving 2 bases not matched to a gene. CDR3 DNA: TGCGCCAGCAGCTTACAGGGGGCAGCTGGGGCCAACGTCCTGACTTTC. Its translation: CASSLQGAAGANVLTF. Supplemented by reference TRBV5-1 and TRBJ2-6, the full variable domain reads KAGVTQTPRYLIKTRGQQVTLSCSPISGHRSVSWYQQTPGQGLQFLFEYFSETQRNKGNFPGRFSGRQFSNSRSEMNVSTLELGDSALYLCASSLQGAAGANVLTFGAGSRLTVL.

The chain recombines TRBV5-4 with TRBJ1-1; a possible D gene is TRBD1 (5 bases). Trimming took 4 bases from V and 3 from J, leaving 19 bases between them. The germline V gene has CDR1 SGHNT and CDR2 YYREEE (reference sequence). The CDR3 is 16 amino acids. DNA of the CDR3: TGTGCCAGCAGCCCGGGGGGACGGCGGGTAGACACTGAAGCTTTCTTT. Translating it yields CASSPGGRRVDTEAFF. Full variable domain (missing parts from reference TRBV5-4 and TRBJ1-1): ETGVTQSPTHLIKTRGQQVTLRCSSQSGHNTVSWYQQALGQGPQFIFQYYREEENGRGNFPPRFSGLQFPNYSSELNVNALELDDSALYLCASSPGGRRVDTEAFFGQGTRLTVV.

The V gene is TRBV30, the J gene TRBJ2-7; D not resolved. Germline V CDR1 and CDR2: GTSNPN, SVGIG (reference sequence). The V end was cut by 3 bases, the J end by 2 bases, with 5 bases between. The CDR3 consists of 11 residues. The CDR3 DNA follows: TGTGCCTGGAGCTACGCCTACGAGCAGTACTTC. It encodes CAWSYAYEQYF.

V gene TRBV12-5 combines with J gene TRBJ1-1, with D tentatively TRBD1 (5 bases). CDR1 is LGHNT, CDR2 FRNRAP, per germline. This CDR3 contains 15 residues. V gave up 7 bases and J gave up 1 base, with 16 bases separating them. Here the CDR3 DNA reads TGTGCTAGTGCAGCCGATCCAGGGAAGAACACTGAAGCTTTCTTT. This gives the protein CASAADPGKNTEAFF.

This clone appeared a few times. V and J are TRBV7-2 and TRBJ1-3; 10 nucleotides agree with TRBD1. The CDR3 contains 16 residues. V lost 4 bases, J lost 0 bases, and 3 bases stayed unmatched. From germline, CDR1 is SGHTA and CDR2 FQGNSA. In DNA form, the CDR3 reads TGTGCCAGCAGCTGGGGACAGGGGTTCTCTGGAAACACCATATATTTT. It is translated as CASSWGQGFSGNTIYF. The full variable domain, with the rest looked up from reference TRBV7-2 and TRBJ1-3, is GAGVSQSPSNKVTEKGKDVELRCDPISGHTALYWYRQSLGQGLEFLIYFQGNSAPDKSGLPSDRFSAERTGGSVSTLTIQRTQQEDSAVYLCASSWGQGFSGNTIYFGEGSWLTVV.

The chain joins TRBV7-2 to TRBJ1-2, with a weak D call TRBD1 (5 bases). CDR3 length: 18 residues. CDR1 and CDR2 (germline): SGHTA, FQGNSA. V was clipped by 4 bases and J by 2 bases, with 23 bases between them. In nucleotides, the CDR3 is TGTGCCAGCAGCTACCGGGTGGGGCAACTTAAACCCAACTATGGCTACACCTTC. This encodes CASSYRVGQLKPNYGYTF.